These 21 T cell receptor beta chains share one sample of origin, sequenced in a study of monozygotic twins with inflammatory bowel disease. TCRdb re-called the 5' RACE reads and catalogs CDR3 proteins one per entry, DNA excluded. In total, the table holds 150,000 to 200,000 distinct CDR3 sequences. Source material: blood. The receptors stem from a human donor with ulcerative colitis or Crohn's disease, or a healthy co-twin of an affected twin (not recorded which).

The V gene is TRBV3-1, the J gene TRBJ2-1; TCRdb proposes TRBD1, but this gene call is untestable without DNA. Germline CDR1 LGHDT, CDR2 YNNKEL (reference sequence). The CDR3 consists of 15 residues. This CDR3 is CASRAGGSSYNEQFF.

This chain uses TRBV6-5 with TRBJ2-7. CDR1 is MNHEY and CDR2 is SVGAGI in the germline V gene. The CDR3 has 15 residues. CDR3 loop: CASSYSWRSAYEQYF.

The rearrangement links TRBV6-2 or TRBV6-3 to TRBJ2-7; lacking DNA, the TRBD1 call made by TCRdb goes unchecked. The CDR3 length is 12 residues. Looked up from germline, CDR1 is MNHEY and CDR2 is SVGEGT. The CDR3 region is CASRGQSYEQYF.

The gene calls are TRBV5-1 and TRBJ2-6; TCRdb names TRBD1, which stays unverified in the absence of DNA. Germline assignment: CDR1 SGHRS and CDR2 YFSETQ. The CDR3 runs to 16 residues. CDR3 loop: CASSLTGGSGANVLTF.

This chain connects TRBV5-6 to TRBJ2-5; absent DNA, TCRdb's TRBD2 call cannot be checked. Germline CDR1 reads SGHDT; CDR2 reads YYEEEE. The CDR3 runs 14 residues. The CDR3 is CASSEGPRGETQYF.

This chain joins TRBV7-9 and TRBJ2-7; the D gene TCRdb calls, TRBD1, cannot be checked with no DNA. Germline loops: CDR1 SEHNR, CDR2 FQNEAQ (reference sequence). The CDR3 has 14 residues. The CDR3 here is CASSLGTGLSGQYF.

The chain uses TRBV11-2 and TRBJ1-5; with no DNA, the TCRdb D assignment of TRBD1 cannot be verified. The germline V gene has CDR1 SGHAT and CDR2 FQNNGV. CDR3 length equals 14 residues. The CDR3 region is CASSSDRSDQPQHF.

This chain links TRBV6-4 with TRBJ2-1; without DNA, the TCRdb call of TRBD1 cannot be checked. This CDR3 region has 13 residues. Germline V gives CDR1 MRHNA, CDR2 SNTAGT. CDR3 residues: CASSGAPNNEQFF.

The chain carries TRBV28 and TRBJ2-7. CDR1 and CDR2 from the germline V gene are MDHEN and SYDVKM. There are 15 residues in the CDR3. The CDR3 loop reads CASSHPSGPIHEQYF. Together with reference TRBV28 and TRBJ2-7, the CDR3 gives the full variable domain: DVKVTQSSRYLVKRTGEKVFLECVQDMDHENMFWYRQDPGLGLRLIYFSYDVKMKEKGDIPEGYSVSREKKERFSLILESASTNQTSMYLCASSHPSGPIHEQYFGPGTRLTVT.

The chain couples TRBV10-3 to TRBJ2-3; TCRdb's D call of TRBD2 is untestable without DNA. Germline assignment: CDR1 ENHRY and CDR2 SYGVKD. This CDR3 contains 19 residues. CDR3 region: CAIGTGLAGGPSGTDTQYF.

This chain uses TRBV6-4 with TRBJ2-2; TCRdb calls TRBD2, which cannot be checked without DNA. The CDR3 consists of 19 residues. Germline CDR1 MRHNA, CDR2 SNTAGT. The CDR3 region is CASSDYWRLAGQCTGELFF.

The chain combines TRBV30 with TRBJ1-2. This CDR3 is built from 12 residues. CDR1 is GTSNPN, CDR2 SVGIG, per germline (reference sequence). CDR3 region: CAWSRREIGYTF.

The chain combines TRBV7-6 with TRBJ1-1; the TCRdb D gene call, TRBD1, has no DNA to confirm it. The CDR3 is 16 residues long. The V gene's germline CDR1 is SGHVS and CDR2 FNYEAQ. CDR3 protein: CASSQAGGHQNTEAFF. Full variable domain (missing parts from reference TRBV7-6 and TRBJ1-1): GAGVSQSPRYKVTKRGQDVALRCDPISGHVSLYWYRQALGQGPEFLTYFNYEAQQDKSGLPNDRFSAERPEGSISTLTIQRTEQRDSAMYRCASSQAGGHQNTEAFFGQGTRLTVV.

The gene calls are TRBV7-2 and TRBJ1-1. This CDR3 has 15 residues. The germline gives CDR1 SGHTA, CDR2 FQGNSA. CDR3 amino acids: CASSRGPYENTEAFF.

The chain has TRBV6-1 and TRBJ2-1. The germline gives CDR1 MNHNS, CDR2 SASEGT. The CDR3 spans 14 residues. CDR3 sequence reads: CASSTTNAIVSLFF.

The V call is TRBV5-1, the J call TRBJ2-7. The germline CDR1 and CDR2 sequences are SGHRS and YFSETQ. This CDR3 has 12 residues. CDR3 residues: CASSSGSYEQYF.

V is TRBV20-1 and J is TRBJ2-2; checking the TCRdb D call of TRBD2 is not possible without DNA. The CDR3 consists of 14 residues. Germline loops: CDR1 DFQATT, CDR2 SNEGSKA (reference sequence). CDR3 loop: CSAPASGFTGELFF.

The rearrangement joins TRBV5-1 to TRBJ2-5. The CDR3 covers 13 residues. Germline V CDR1 and CDR2: SGHRS, YFSETQ. CDR3: CASHGGNQETQYF.

The chain's CDR3 is CASSFLISGNTIYF. The chain joins TRBV12-3 or TRBV12-4 to TRBJ1-3. The CDR3 has 14 amino acids.

V usage is TRBV15 and J usage is TRBJ2-3; the D call from TCRdb, TRBD1, cannot be confirmed without DNA. Germline CDR1 and CDR2: LNHNV and YYDKDF (reference sequence). This CDR3 contains 15 residues. CDR3 residues: CATSRGGAPPDTQYF.

The chain combines TRBV6-4 with TRBJ1-5; without DNA, the TCRdb call of TRBD1 cannot be checked. The CDR3 has 15 residues. In germline, CDR1 is MRHNA, CDR2 SNTAGT. The CDR3 sequence: CASSGPGQINQPQHF.